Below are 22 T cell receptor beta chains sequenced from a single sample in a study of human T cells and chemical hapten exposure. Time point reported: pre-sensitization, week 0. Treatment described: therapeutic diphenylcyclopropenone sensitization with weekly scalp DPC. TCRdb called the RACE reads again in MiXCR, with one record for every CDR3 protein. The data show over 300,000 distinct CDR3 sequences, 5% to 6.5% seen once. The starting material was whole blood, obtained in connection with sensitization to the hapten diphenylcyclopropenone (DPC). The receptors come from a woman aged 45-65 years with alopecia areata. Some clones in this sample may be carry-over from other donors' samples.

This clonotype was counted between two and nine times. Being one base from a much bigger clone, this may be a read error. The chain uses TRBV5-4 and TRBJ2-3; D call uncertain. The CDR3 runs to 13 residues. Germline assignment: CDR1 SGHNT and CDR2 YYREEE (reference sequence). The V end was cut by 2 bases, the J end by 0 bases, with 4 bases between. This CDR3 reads CASSFWSTDTQYF. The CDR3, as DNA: TGTGCCAGCAGCTTCTGGAGCACAGATACGCAGTATTTT.

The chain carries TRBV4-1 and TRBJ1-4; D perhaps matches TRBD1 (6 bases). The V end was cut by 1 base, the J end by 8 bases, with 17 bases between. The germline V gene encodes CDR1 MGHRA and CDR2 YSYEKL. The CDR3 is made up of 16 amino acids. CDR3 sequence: CASSQGTGGAGEKLFF. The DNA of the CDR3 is TGCGCCAGCAGCCAAGGTACGGGGGGCGCGGGCGAAAAACTGTTTTTT.

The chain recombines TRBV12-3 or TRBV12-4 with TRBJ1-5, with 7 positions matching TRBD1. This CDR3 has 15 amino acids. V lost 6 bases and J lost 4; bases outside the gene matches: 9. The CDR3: CASSIGQAGNQPQHF. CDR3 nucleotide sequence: TGTGCCAGCAGCATCGGACAGGCGGGGAATCAGCCCCAGCATTTT.

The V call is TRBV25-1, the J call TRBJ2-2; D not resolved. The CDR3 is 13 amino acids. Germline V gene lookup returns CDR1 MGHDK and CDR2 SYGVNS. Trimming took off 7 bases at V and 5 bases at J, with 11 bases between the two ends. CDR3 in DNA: TGTGCCAGCACTATGGTCGATACCGGGGAGCTGTTTTTT. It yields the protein CASTMVDTGELFF.

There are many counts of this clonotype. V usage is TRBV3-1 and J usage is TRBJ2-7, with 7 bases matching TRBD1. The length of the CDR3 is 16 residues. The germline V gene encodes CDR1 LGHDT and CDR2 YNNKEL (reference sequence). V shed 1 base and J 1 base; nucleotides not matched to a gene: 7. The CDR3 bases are TGTGCCAGCAGCCAAGGCTCGGGACAGCATTCCTACGAGCAGTACTTC. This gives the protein CASSQGSGQHSYEQYF.

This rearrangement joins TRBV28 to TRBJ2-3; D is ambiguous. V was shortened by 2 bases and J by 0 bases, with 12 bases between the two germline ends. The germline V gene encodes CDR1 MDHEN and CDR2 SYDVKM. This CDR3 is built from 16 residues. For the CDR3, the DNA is TGTGCCAGCAGTTTACAAGGCATCTCTAGCACAGATACGCAGTATTTT. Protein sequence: CASSLQGISSTDTQYF.

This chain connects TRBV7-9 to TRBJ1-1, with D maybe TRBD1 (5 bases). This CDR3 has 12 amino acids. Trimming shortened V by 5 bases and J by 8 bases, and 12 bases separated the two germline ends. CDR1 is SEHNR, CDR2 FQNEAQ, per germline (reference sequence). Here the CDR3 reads CASSLGSGEAFF. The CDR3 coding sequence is TGTGCCAGCAGCCTAGGATCAGGGGAAGCTTTCTTT.

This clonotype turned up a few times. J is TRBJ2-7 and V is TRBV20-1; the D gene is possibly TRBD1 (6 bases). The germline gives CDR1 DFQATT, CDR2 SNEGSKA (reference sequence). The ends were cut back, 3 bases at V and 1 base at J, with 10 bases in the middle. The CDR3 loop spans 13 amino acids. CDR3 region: CSASEGTSYEQYF. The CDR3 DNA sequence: TGCAGTGCTAGCGAAGGGACATCCTACGAGCAGTACTTC.

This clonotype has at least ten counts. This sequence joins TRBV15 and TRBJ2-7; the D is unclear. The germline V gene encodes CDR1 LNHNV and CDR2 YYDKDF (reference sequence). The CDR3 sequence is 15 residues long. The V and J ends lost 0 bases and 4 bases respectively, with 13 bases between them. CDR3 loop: CATSRDRAPRYEQYF. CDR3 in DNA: TGTGCCACCAGCAGAGATAGGGCGCCTCGTTACGAGCAGTACTTC. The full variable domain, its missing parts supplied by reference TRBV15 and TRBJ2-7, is DAMVIQNPRYQVTQFGKPVTLSCSQTLNHNVMYWYQQKSSQAPKLLFHYYDKDFNNEADTPDNFQSRRPNTSFCFLDIRSPGLGDTAMYLCATSRDRAPRYEQYFGPGTRLTVT.

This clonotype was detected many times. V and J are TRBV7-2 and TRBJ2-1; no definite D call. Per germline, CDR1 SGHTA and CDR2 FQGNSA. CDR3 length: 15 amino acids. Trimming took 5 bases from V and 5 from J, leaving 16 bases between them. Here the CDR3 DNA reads TGTGCCAGCAGCCCGAAGGACCCTCTCGACAATGAGCAGTTCTTC. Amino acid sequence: CASSPKDPLDNEQFF.

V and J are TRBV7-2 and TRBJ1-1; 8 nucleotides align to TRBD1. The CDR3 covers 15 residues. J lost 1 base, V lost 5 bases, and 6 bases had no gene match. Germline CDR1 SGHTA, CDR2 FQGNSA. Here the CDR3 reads CASSQGDRRNTEAFF. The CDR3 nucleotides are TGTGCCAGCAGCCAAGGGGACAGGAGGAACACTGAAGCTTTCTTT.

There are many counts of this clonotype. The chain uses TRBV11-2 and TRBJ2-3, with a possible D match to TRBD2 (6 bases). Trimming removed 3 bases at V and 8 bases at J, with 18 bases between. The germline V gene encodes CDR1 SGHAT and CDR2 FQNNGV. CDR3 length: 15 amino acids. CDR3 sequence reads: CASSLSPSGDLTQYF. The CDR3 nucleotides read TGTGCCAGCAGCTTGAGCCCCTCGGGAGACCTTACGCAGTATTTT.

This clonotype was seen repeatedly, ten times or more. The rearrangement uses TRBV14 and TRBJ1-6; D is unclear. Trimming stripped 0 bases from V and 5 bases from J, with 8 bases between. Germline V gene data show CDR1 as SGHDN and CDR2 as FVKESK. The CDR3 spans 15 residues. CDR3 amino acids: CASSQETKHNSPLHF. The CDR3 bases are TGTGCCAGCAGCCAAGAGACGAAGCATAATTCACCCCTCCACTTT.

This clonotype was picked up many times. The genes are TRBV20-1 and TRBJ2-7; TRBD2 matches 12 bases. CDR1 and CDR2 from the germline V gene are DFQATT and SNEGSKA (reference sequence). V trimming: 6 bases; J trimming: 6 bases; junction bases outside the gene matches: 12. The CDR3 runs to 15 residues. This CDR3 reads CSARLAGVIEGEQYF. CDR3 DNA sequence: TGCAGTGCCCGACTAGCGGGAGTAATCGAGGGCGAGCAGTACTTC.

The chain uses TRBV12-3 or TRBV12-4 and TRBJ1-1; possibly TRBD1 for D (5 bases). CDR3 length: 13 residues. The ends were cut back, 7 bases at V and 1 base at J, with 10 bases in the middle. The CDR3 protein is CASTLGQNTEAFF. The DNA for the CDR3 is TGTGCCAGCACCCTTGGACAGAACACTGAAGCTTTCTTT.

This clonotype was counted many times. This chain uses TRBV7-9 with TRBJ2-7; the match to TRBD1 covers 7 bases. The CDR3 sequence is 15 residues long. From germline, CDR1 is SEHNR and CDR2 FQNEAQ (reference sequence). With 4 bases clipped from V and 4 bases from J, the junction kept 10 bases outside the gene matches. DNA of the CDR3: TGTGCCAGCAGCTCACACGCCGGGACAGATTACGAGCAGTACTTC. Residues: CASSSHAGTDYEQYF.

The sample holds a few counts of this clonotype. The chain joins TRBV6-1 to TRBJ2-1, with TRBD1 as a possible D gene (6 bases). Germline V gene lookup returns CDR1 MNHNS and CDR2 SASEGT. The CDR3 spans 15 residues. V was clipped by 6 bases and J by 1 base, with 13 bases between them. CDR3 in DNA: TGTGCCAGCAGCAAGGGGGTTCTATCCTACAATGAGCAGTTCTTC. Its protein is CASSKGVLSYNEQFF.

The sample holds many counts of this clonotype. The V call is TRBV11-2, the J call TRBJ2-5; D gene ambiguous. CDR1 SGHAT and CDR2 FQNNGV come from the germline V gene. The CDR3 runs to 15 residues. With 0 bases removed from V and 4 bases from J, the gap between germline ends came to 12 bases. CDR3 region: CASSLEPGRGETQYF. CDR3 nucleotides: TGTGCCAGCAGCTTAGAGCCTGGACGCGGAGAGACCCAGTACTTC.

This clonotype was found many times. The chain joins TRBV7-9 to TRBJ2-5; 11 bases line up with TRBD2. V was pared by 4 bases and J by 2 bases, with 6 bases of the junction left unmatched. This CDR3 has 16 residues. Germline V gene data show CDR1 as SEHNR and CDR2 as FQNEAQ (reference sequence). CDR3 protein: CASSSSTSGVQETQYF. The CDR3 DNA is TGTGCCAGCAGCTCCTCGACTAGCGGGGTTCAAGAGACCCAGTACTTC.

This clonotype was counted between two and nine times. CDR3 loop: CASRTGQISGNTIYF. In nucleotides, the CDR3 is TGTGCCAGCCGTACGGGACAGATCTCTGGAAACACCATATATTTT. This rearrangement joins TRBV4-2 to TRBJ1-3, with TRBD1 matching 7 bases. Germline assignment: CDR1 LGHNA and CDR2 YNFKEQ. This CDR3 comprises 15 residues. Trimming took 8 bases from V and 0 from J; bases not matched to a gene: 7.

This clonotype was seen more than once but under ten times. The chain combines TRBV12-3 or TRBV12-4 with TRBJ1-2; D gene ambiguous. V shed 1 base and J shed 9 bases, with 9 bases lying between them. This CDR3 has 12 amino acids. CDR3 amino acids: CASSLGAVSYTF. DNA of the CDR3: TGTGCCAGCAGTTTAGGGGCAGTAAGCTACACCTTC.

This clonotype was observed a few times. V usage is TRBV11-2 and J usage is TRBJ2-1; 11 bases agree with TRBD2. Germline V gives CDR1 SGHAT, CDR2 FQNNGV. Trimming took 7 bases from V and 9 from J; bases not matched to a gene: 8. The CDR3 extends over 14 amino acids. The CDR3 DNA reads TGTGCCAGCATAGCGGGAGGGCCGGTCGGTGAGCAGTTCTTC. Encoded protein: CASIAGGPVGEQFF.